These 18 T cell receptor beta chains originate from one sample sequenced in a study of molecular identifiers for immune sequencing clone quantification. TCRdb re-analysed the PCR reads in MiXCR, keeping a single row per CDR3 protein. The sample contains 460,000 or so distinct CDR3 sequences, about 21% of which appear only once. Sequenced sample: naive CD8+ T cells from blood, with Jurkat cell RNA spiked in. The subset is: FACS-sorted CD8+CD4-CCR7+CD45RA+ naive T cells. The source is a human donor in good health. Some libraries in this study had Jurkat cell RNA spiked in.

About this clonotype itself: A single base separates this from a much larger clone, so it may be a read error. This rearrangement joins TRBV11-2 to TRBJ1-1, with unresolved D. This CDR3 region has 12 residues. From germline, CDR1 is SGHAT and CDR2 FQNNGV. DNA for the CDR3: TGTGCCAGCAGCTTCCCCTACACTGATGCTTTCTTT. The encoded protein is CASSFPYTDAFF.

The sample holds a few counts of this clonotype. The chain combines TRBV4-3 with TRBJ2-5, with 8 bases identical to TRBD1. J was trimmed by 1 base and V by 1 base; bases with no gene match: 5. Germline CDR1 reads LGHNA; CDR2 reads YSLEER. The CDR3 contains 16 residues. The CDR3 nucleotides read TGCGCCAGCAGCCAAGGGTTCAGGGGGCCCCAAGAGACCCAGTACTTC. Encoded protein: CASSQGFRGPQETQYF.

The CDR3 DNA reads TGTGCCAGCAGTTTAGTCGCGTTTGAAGCTTTCTTT. Translated: CASSLVAFEAFF. The chain combines TRBV12-3 or TRBV12-4 with TRBJ1-1; D remains unclear. This CDR3 contains 12 residues. The V and J ends lost 1 base and 7 bases respectively, with 7 bases between them.

This clonotype was counted ten times or more. V gene TRBV12-3 or TRBV12-4 combines with J gene TRBJ2-1; D gene uncertain. Deletions cut 3 bases from V and 1 base from J, with 4 bases between. The length of the CDR3 is 13 residues. DNA for the CDR3: TGTGCCAGCAGTTTTTGGTCCTACAATGAGCAGTTCTTC. Its protein is CASSFWSYNEQFF.

This clonotype was seen many times. The chain is built from TRBV20-1 and TRBJ2-7; a weak D match, TRBD1 (5 bases). The CDR3 is made up of 13 amino acids. V was trimmed by 3 bases and J by 1 base, leaving 10 bases between them. Germline V gene sequence: CDR1 DFQATT, CDR2 SNEGSKA (reference sequence). The CDR3: CSARGRGSYEQYF. In DNA, the CDR3 is TGCAGTGCTAGGGGAAGGGGATCCTACGAGCAGTACTTC.

The chain links TRBV30 to TRBJ1-4; D may be TRBD1 (5 bases). The CDR3 length is 16 residues. Trimming removed 2 bases from V and 3 bases from J, with 16 bases in between. CDR1 is GTSNPN, CDR2 SVGIG, per germline (reference sequence). CDR3 nucleotide sequence: TGTGCCTGGAGTTTGGGGCAGGGCGGATCTAATGAAAAACTGTTTTTT. Translating it yields CAWSLGQGGSNEKLFF.

About this clonotype itself: Given a much more abundant clone one base away, this may be a read error. The rearrangement uses TRBV4-3 and TRBJ1-5, with no clear D. There are 14 residues in the CDR3. Germline V lookup: CDR1 LGHNA, CDR2 YSLEER. CDR3 DNA: TGCGCCAGCAGGCAAGATTATCGCAATCAGCCCCAGCATTTT. It yields the protein CASRQDYRNQPQHF.

V gene TRBV15 combines with J gene TRBJ1-1; D gene uncertain. This CDR3 region has 13 residues. Germline CDR1 reads LNHNV; CDR2 reads YYDKDF (reference sequence). The V gene lost 5 bases and the J gene lost 1 base, with 8 bases spanning the gap. CDR3 sequence (DNA): TGTGCCACCAGCGAGGGCCGGAACACTGAAGCTTTCTTT. Amino acid sequence: CATSEGRNTEAFF.

This clonotype has just a few counts. The V and J genes are TRBV5-8 and TRBJ2-2; a possible D gene is TRBD2 (6 bases). CDR1 and CDR2 from the germline V gene are SGHTS and YDEGEE. The CDR3 contains 14 residues. Trimming shortened V by 2 bases and J by 3 bases, and 8 bases separated the two germline ends. This CDR3 is CASSFGTYTGELFF. As DNA, the CDR3 is TGTGCCAGCAGCTTCGGGACTTACACCGGGGAGCTGTTTTTT.

This clonotype was picked up a small number of times. At one end, the junction sequence differs from germline, possibly due to a read error. The chain employs TRBV4-1 and TRBJ2-2, with D possibly TRBD1 on 6 matching bases. Germline V gene data show CDR1 as MGHRA and CDR2 as YSYEKL. The CDR3 contains 17 residues. The CDR3 DNA is TGCGCCAGCAGCCAAGCCGCCGGGACACCCGGGGAAGGGGAGCCGTTTTTT. The encoded protein is CASSQAAGTPGEGEPFF.

A few counts support this clonotype. V is TRBV12-5 and J is TRBJ1-3, with D unresolved. Germline V lookup: CDR1 LGHNT, CDR2 FRNRAP. This CDR3 is built from 16 residues. The V end was cut by 3 bases, the J end by 2 bases, with 14 bases between. The CDR3 protein is CASGFHPDQAGNTIYF. The CDR3 DNA follows: TGTGCTAGTGGTTTCCACCCCGACCAAGCTGGAAACACCATATATTTT. Drawing the rest from reference TRBV12-5 and TRBJ1-3, the complete variable domain is DARVTQTPRHKVTEMGQEVTMRCQPILGHNTVFWYRQTMMQGLELLAYFRNRAPLDDSGMPKDRFSAEMPDATLATLKIQPSEPRDSAVYFCASGFHPDQAGNTIYFGEGSWLTVV.

A remark on this clonotype: This sequence may be a read error, since a much larger clone differs from it by one base. The chain has TRBV29-1 and TRBJ2-7, with D maybe TRBD1 (8 bases). Germline lookup yields CDR1 SQVTM and CDR2 ANQGSEA. The CDR3 totals 13 residues. CDR3 DNA sequence: TGCAGCGTCAGCGGGGACAGGTCCTACGAGCGGTACTTC. This gives the protein CSVSGDRSYERYF.

The rearrangement links TRBV7-2 to TRBJ2-5, with 8 bases aligning to TRBD1. CDR3 length: 16 amino acids. With V trimmed by 8 bases and J by 4 bases, 15 bases remained unmatched. Germline V gene data show CDR1 as SGHTA and CDR2 as FQGNSA. The CDR3 sequence: CASGLPKGQGVETQYF. CDR3 sequence (DNA): TGTGCCAGCGGCCTACCTAAAGGACAGGGCGTAGAGACCCAGTACTTC.

In its sample, this clonotype was seen many times. The chain joins TRBV19 to TRBJ2-2; 7 bases are a match to TRBD1. Germline values: CDR1 LNHDA, CDR2 SQIVND (reference sequence). The CDR3 is 16 amino acids. J gave up 4 bases and V 7 bases, and 12 bases lay outside the gene matches. CDR3 coding DNA: TGTGCCAGTAATCCCCCGACAGGGAGAGGCACCGGGGAGCTGTTTTTT. Its translation: CASNPPTGRGTGELFF.

At least ten counts were recorded for this clonotype. The V and J genes are TRBV29-1 and TRBJ2-2, with TRBD2 matching 7 bases. The CDR3 consists of 14 residues. The V and J ends lost 6 bases and 1 base, in that order; junction bases with no gene match: 5. The germline V gene encodes CDR1 SQVTM and CDR2 ANQGSEA. Here the CDR3 DNA reads TGCAGCGTCAATAGCGGGCAGAACACCGGGGAGCTGTTTTTT. Its translation: CSVNSGQNTGELFF.

Ten or more counts support this clonotype. The rearrangement links TRBV7-9 to TRBJ1-4; no reliable D call. Germline CDR1 is SEHNR and CDR2 is FQNEAQ (reference sequence). Trimming removed 9 bases at V and 8 bases at J, with 13 bases between. The CDR3 is made up of 12 amino acids. The CDR3 bases are TGTGCCAGTGGCGTTTCGCTAGAAAAACTGTTTTTT. Its protein product is CASGVSLEKLFF.

This clonotype has just a few counts. The V call is TRBV27, the J call TRBJ2-3, with D unresolved. The V end lost 3 bases, the J end lost 0 bases, and 7 bases lay between the germline ends. Germline V lookup: CDR1 MNHEY, CDR2 SMNVEV (reference sequence). CDR3 length: 14 residues. CDR3 protein: CASSFEYSTDTQYF. The CDR3 DNA follows: TGTGCCAGCAGTTTCGAGTATAGCACAGATACGCAGTATTTT.

This clonotype was seen a single time. This could be a read error, since a much larger clone is one nucleotide away. The rearrangement uses TRBV6-6 and TRBJ2-7; D remains ambiguous. This CDR3 contains 12 residues. CDR1 and CDR2 (germline): MNHNY, SVGAGI (reference sequence). DNA for the CDR3: TGTGCCAGCAGTCGGTCCTCCTACGAGCGGTACTTC. It encodes CASSRSSYERYF.